These T cell receptor beta chains were read from a single sample in a study of cytomegalovirus exposure and HLA in healthy donors. This table comes from immunoSEQ multiplex PCR, and its TCRdb copy is limited to in-frame clones, with some not included. The sample carries about 170,000 clones, more than 75% recorded once. The sequenced material came from PBMCs. The origin of the receptors is a man aged 18 to 29 in good health and CMV-seropositive. Each CDR3 is given with its conserved first and last residue. Fields, in order: CDR3 length, V gene, clone size, D gene, J gene, CDR3 protein, CDR3 DNA. D genes are given only for firm matches. The size field is filled for only some rows; it gives once, few, many or a size class.

len: 16; v_gene: TRBV5-4; abundance: few; d_gene: TRBD2; j_gene: TRBJ2-7; CDR3aa: CASSSSGTSVSYEQYF; CDR3nt: TGTGCCAGCAGCTCATCCGGGACTAGCGTATCTTACGAGCAGTACTTC
len: 13; v_gene: TRBV10-3; abundance: -; d_gene: -; j_gene: TRBJ1-5; CDR3aa: CAISSQGNQPQHF; CDR3nt: TGTGCCATCAGCAGCCAGGGCAATCAGCCCCAGCATTTT
len: 16; v_gene: TRBV4-1; abundance: -; d_gene: TRBD2; j_gene: TRBJ2-5; CDR3aa: CASSRSTGGLEETQYF; CDR3nt: TGCGCCAGCAGCCGTTCCACGGGGGGGCTGGAAGAGACCCAGTACTTC
len: 13; v_gene: TRBV7-2; abundance: few; d_gene: TRBD2; j_gene: TRBJ2-7; CDR3aa: CASRLLAGSEQYF; CDR3nt: TGTGCCAGCAGACTACTAGCGGGGTCCGAGCAGTACTTC
len: 15; v_gene: TRBV7-2; abundance: once; d_gene: -; j_gene: TRBJ1-1; CDR3aa: CASSPLGGENTEAFF; CDR3nt: TGTGCCAGCAGCCCCCTCGGAGGTGAGAACACTGAAGCTTTCTTT
len: 12; v_gene: TRBV15; abundance: -; d_gene: TRBD1; j_gene: TRBJ1-2; CDR3aa: CATSLTGTGYTF; CDR3nt: TGTGCCACGAGTCTGACAGGGACTGGCTACACCTTC
len: 15; v_gene: TRBV7-9; abundance: -; d_gene: -; j_gene: TRBJ2-1; CDR3aa: CASSFRDTRYKEQFF; CDR3nt: TGTGCCAGCAGCTTCCGGGACACCCGATACAAGGAGCAGTTCTTC
len: 12; v_gene: TRBV6-6; abundance: -; d_gene: -; j_gene: TRBJ1-5; CDR3aa: CASSYLDQPQHF; CDR3nt: TGTGCCAGCAGTTATTTAGATCAGCCCCAGCATTTT
len: 18; v_gene: TRBV5-6; abundance: once; d_gene: TRBD1; j_gene: TRBJ1-2; CDR3aa: CASSLVRSSTGIRYGYTF; CDR3nt: TGTGCCAGCAGCTTGGTTCGTAGTTCGACAGGGATCCGGTATGGCTACACCTTC
len: 13; v_gene: TRBV30; abundance: -; d_gene: TRBD1; j_gene: TRBJ1-6; CDR3aa: CAWTLPQGTPLHF; CDR3nt: TGTGCCTGGACCCTCCCACAGGGGACACCCCTCCACTTT